These T cell receptor beta chains were read from a single sample in a study of cytotoxic CD8 clonotypes in ibrutinib-treated CLL. Sequencing was performed with immunoSEQ multiplex PCR; in TCRdb, only in-frame clones are kept and a portion is missing. The sample includes 50,000 to 70,000 clones, roughly 58% seen only once; the top ten take roughly 25%. The material sequenced was PBMCs, taken at disease progression, from a patient treated with ibrutinib. The source of these receptors is a human donor with chronic lymphocytic leukemia. CDR3s include the opening cysteine and the closing phenylalanine or tryptophan. The D gene is left open where the match is weak. Size is stated for part of the rows, as once, few or many counts, or as a class when the clone is expanded.

D gene: -; J gene: TRBJ1-1; clone size: few; V gene: TRBV18; CDR3 DNA: TGTGCCAGCTCCCGTGGCAGCGCCATGAACACTGAAGCTTTCTTT; CDR3 protein: CASSRGSAMNTEAFF
D gene: TRBD2; J gene: TRBJ2-1; clone size: -; V gene: TRBV28; CDR3 DNA: TGTGCCAGCAGCGCCCTAGCGGGGTCCTACAATGAGCAGTTCTTC; CDR3 protein: CASSALAGSYNEQFF
D gene: -; J gene: TRBJ1-5; clone size: -; V gene: TRBV6-1; CDR3 DNA: TGTGCCAGTGGACTGGGGGGTGGTCAGCCCCAGCATTTT; CDR3 protein: CASGLGGGQPQHF
D gene: -; J gene: TRBJ2-3; clone size: -; V gene: TRBV5-1; CDR3 DNA: TGCGCCAGCAGCCTACAGACAGCCACAGATACGCAGTATTTT; CDR3 protein: CASSLQTATDTQYF
D gene: -; J gene: TRBJ1-5; clone size: few; V gene: TRBV2; CDR3 DNA: TGTGCCAGCAGTGTGGCGGGCCAGCCCCAGCATTTT; CDR3 protein: CASSVAGQPQHF
D gene: TRBD1; J gene: TRBJ1-1; clone size: -; V gene: TRBV7-6; CDR3 DNA: TGTGCCAGCAGCGGACGGGACAGCTATGAAGCTTTCTTT; CDR3 protein: CASSGRDSYEAFF
D gene: TRBD1; J gene: TRBJ1-2; clone size: -; V gene: TRBV5-1; CDR3 DNA: TGCGCCAGCAGCTTGGAGGGACAGCTAAACTATGGCTACACCTTC; CDR3 protein: CASSLEGQLNYGYTF
D gene: TRBD2; J gene: TRBJ2-1; clone size: -; V gene: TRBV19; CDR3 DNA: TGTGCCAGTAGCCTTAGCGGGCCGTCCTACAATGAGCAGTTCTTC; CDR3 protein: CASSLSGPSYNEQFF
D gene: -; J gene: TRBJ2-1; clone size: -; V gene: TRBV14; CDR3 DNA: TGTGCCAGCAGCCAAGAATTAGGGGGTATTGGCGATGAGCAGTTCTTC; CDR3 protein: CASSQELGGIGDEQFF
D gene: -; J gene: TRBJ1-1; clone size: -; V gene: TRBV19; CDR3 DNA: TGTGCCAGTACCAAATTGGGGGGGCCCACTGAAGCTTTCTTT; CDR3 protein: CASTKLGGPTEAFF
D gene: TRBD2; J gene: TRBJ2-3; clone size: few; V gene: TRBV5-1; CDR3 DNA: TGCGCCAGCAGCTTCGGCCAGCGGGGGGCCTCTTACACAGATACGCAGTATTTT; CDR3 protein: CASSFGQRGASYTDTQYF
D gene: TRBD2; J gene: TRBJ2-7; clone size: -; V gene: TRBV29-1; CDR3 DNA: TGCAGCGCCCGGACTAGCGCTTCCTACGAGCAGTACTTC; CDR3 protein: CSARTSASYEQYF
D gene: -; J gene: TRBJ2-7; clone size: -; V gene: TRBV28; CDR3 DNA: TGTGCCAGCAGTGTTGGGGACAACTCCTACGAGCAGTACTTC; CDR3 protein: CASSVGDNSYEQYF
D gene: -; J gene: TRBJ2-7; clone size: few; V gene: TRBV4-1; CDR3 DNA: TGCGCCAGCAGCCAAGCTGTATCACACGATTACTACGAGCAGTACTTC; CDR3 protein: CASSQAVSHDYYEQYF
D gene: -; J gene: TRBJ1-2; clone size: -; V gene: TRBV25-1; CDR3 DNA: TGTGCCAGCAGTGTCGTACAGGGAATGGGCTACACCTTC; CDR3 protein: CASSVVQGMGYTF
D gene: -; J gene: TRBJ1-1; clone size: -; V gene: TRBV19; CDR3 DNA: TGTGCCAGTAGTATATATAATTCGGGCAGGGGCGGCACTGAAGCTTTCTTT; CDR3 protein: CASSIYNSGRGGTEAFF
D gene: -; J gene: TRBJ1-3; clone size: few; V gene: TRBV29-1; CDR3 DNA: TGCAGCGTTGAAACATCTGGAAACACCATATATTTT; CDR3 protein: CSVETSGNTIYF
D gene: TRBD2; J gene: TRBJ2-3; clone size: -; V gene: TRBV2; CDR3 DNA: TGTGCCAGCAGTCGACTAGCGGGGGTCACAGATACGCAGTATTTT; CDR3 protein: CASSRLAGVTDTQYF
D gene: -; J gene: TRBJ2-3; clone size: -; V gene: TRBV7-8; CDR3 DNA: TGTGCCAGCAGCTTAGAACGTGGGAACCATGATACGCAGTATTTT; CDR3 protein: CASSLERGNHDTQYF
D gene: TRBD2; J gene: TRBJ2-7; clone size: medium-sized; V gene: TRBV5-1; CDR3 DNA: TGCGCCAGCAGCTTGTGGCTAGCGGGAGTAGGTGAGCAGTACTTC; CDR3 protein: CASSLWLAGVGEQYF
D gene: -; J gene: TRBJ1-5; clone size: -; V gene: TRBV27; CDR3 DNA: TGTGCCAGCAGTTTCAGGGAAGGTAATCAGCCCCAGCATTTT; CDR3 protein: CASSFREGNQPQHF
D gene: -; J gene: TRBJ2-5; clone size: -; V gene: TRBV6-1; CDR3 DNA: TGTGCCAGCAGTGGGACAGTGGAGACCCAGTACTTC; CDR3 protein: CASSGTVETQYF
D gene: -; J gene: TRBJ1-1; clone size: -; V gene: TRBV5-8; CDR3 DNA: TGTGCCAGCAGCTTCGGTGATCGGAACACTGAAGCTTTCTTT; CDR3 protein: CASSFGDRNTEAFF
D gene: -; J gene: TRBJ1-6; clone size: few; V gene: TRBV28; CDR3 DNA: TGTGCCAGCAGTCCCCAGGGCCTGGGGAATTCACCCCTCCACTTT; CDR3 protein: CASSPQGLGNSPLHF
D gene: -; J gene: TRBJ1-2; clone size: few; V gene: TRBV10-3; CDR3 DNA: TGTGCCATCAGTGAGATTGGAGGCAACTATGGCTACACCTTC; CDR3 protein: CAISEIGGNYGYTF
D gene: -; J gene: TRBJ1-5; clone size: once; V gene: TRBV7-9; CDR3 DNA: TGTGCCAGCAGCGACGGGGGGAATAGCAATCAGCCCCAGCATTTT; CDR3 protein: CASSDGGNSNQPQHF
D gene: -; J gene: TRBJ2-2; clone size: -; V gene: TRBV6-5; CDR3 DNA: TGTGCCAGCAGCCGTGGGTTGGAGGACACCGGGGAGCTGTTTTTT; CDR3 protein: CASSRGLEDTGELFF
D gene: TRBD1; J gene: TRBJ2-7; clone size: many; V gene: TRBV7-9; CDR3 DNA: TGTGCCAGCAGCTGGACGGGACAGGGTTTCCTCGAGCAGTACTTC; CDR3 protein: CASSWTGQGFLEQYF
D gene: TRBD1; J gene: TRBJ1-5; clone size: once; V gene: TRBV18; CDR3 DNA: TGTGCCAGCTCACCGGGGACAGGGAATCAGCCCCAGCATTTT; CDR3 protein: CASSPGTGNQPQHF
D gene: -; J gene: TRBJ2-7; clone size: -; V gene: TRBV7-9; CDR3 DNA: TGTGCCAGCAGCTTAGAATGGAGGTACGAGCAGTACTTC; CDR3 protein: CASSLEWRYEQYF
D gene: TRBD1; J gene: TRBJ2-1; clone size: -; V gene: TRBV5-1; CDR3 DNA: TGCGCCAGCAGCTTTTCCGGGACAGGGTTCGATGAGCAGTTCTTC; CDR3 protein: CASSFSGTGFDEQFF
D gene: TRBD1; J gene: TRBJ2-6; clone size: -; V gene: TRBV25-1; CDR3 DNA: TGTGCCAGCAGTAAAGACAGGGCTGGGGCCAACGTCCTGACTTTC; CDR3 protein: CASSKDRAGANVLTF